This TCR beta chain is from a study of CD8 T cells in ankylosing spondylitis. To note about this clonotype: The antigen remains undetermined.

V was clipped by 6 bases and J by 0 bases; unmatched bases: 19. The CDR3 loop spans 20 amino acids. Study-level findings and limits: Significant enrichment of disease-linked clones was reported in matched ankylosing spondylitis synovial fluid. Typical of ankylosing spondylitis blood, it appeared, was a TCR beta motif of eight highly homologous variants. Some motif variants had been reported before (in reactive arthritis synovial fluid and blood).

In making TCR beta libraries, quantitative 5'-RACE with molecular barcodes was used. TCRdb reprocessed the 5' RACE reads with MiXCR, giving one entry per CDR3 protein. Of tens of thousands of distinct CDR3 sequences in the sample, around 30% are singletons; the top ten hold roughly three fifths. This chain joins TRBV12-3 or TRBV12-4 and TRBJ2-3; 9 bases fit TRBD1. The receptor was isolated from a male donor with ankylosing spondylitis or in good health (not recorded which). Sequenced material: blood, either unsorted or a sorted T cell fraction (not recorded which). CDR3 nucleotides: TGTGCCAGCAGCCTGTGGTGGGGGAAACAACAGGGGGCAAGCACAGATACGCAGTATTTT. It translates to CASSLWWGKQQGASTDTQYF.